The next 4 T cell receptor beta chains were all read from a single sample in a study of blood T cell repertoires in COVID-19. The table came from immunoSEQ multiplex PCR; TCRdb's copy has only in-frame clones and leaves some out. The profile shows about 160,000 clones, over 70% of them singletons. The sample was PBMCs or T cells enriched from blood (not recorded which). The receptors were sampled from a woman aged 40 to 49 with acute COVID-19.

The V and J genes are TRBV7-9 and TRBJ1-1; tentatively, D is TRBD1 (6 bases). The CDR3 has 14 residues. Germline CDR1 reads SEHNR; CDR2 reads FQNEAQ (reference sequence). Trimming stripped 2 bases from V and 3 bases from J, with 10 bases between. The CDR3: CASSLLRTDTEAFF. The DNA of the CDR3 is TGTGCCAGCAGCTTATTGCGGACAGACACTGAAGCTTTCTTT.

This chain connects TRBV7-9 to TRBJ2-5; 12 positions agree with TRBD1. The CDR3 extends over 15 amino acids. The V gene end was trimmed by 0 bases and the J gene end by 5 bases; junction bases not matched to a gene: 1. From germline, CDR1 is SEHNR and CDR2 FQNEAQ (reference sequence). CDR3 coding DNA: TGTGCCAGCAGCTTAGCCGGGACAGGGGGCGAGACCCAGTACTTC. Protein product: CASSLAGTGGETQYF.

The chain recombines TRBV11-2 with TRBJ2-1; 7 positions match TRBD2. The germline gives CDR1 SGHAT, CDR2 FQNNGV. The ends lost 3 bases at V and 0 bases at J; junction bases unmatched: 2. The CDR3 covers 15 residues. CDR3 region: CASSFREGSYNEQFF. CDR3 in DNA: TGTGCCAGCAGCTTTAGGGAGGGCTCCTACAATGAGCAGTTCTTC. Drawing the rest from reference TRBV11-2 and TRBJ2-1, the complete variable domain is EAGVAQSPRYKIIEKRQSVAFWCNPISGHATLYWYQQILGQGPKLLIQFQNNGVVDDSQLPKDRFSAERLKGVDSTLKIQPAKLEDSAVYLCASSFREGSYNEQFFGPGTRLTVL.

V usage is TRBV12-1 and J usage is TRBJ2-7; TRBD2, the table's D call, lacks a check against the DNA. TRBV12-1 is a pseudogene locus. The CDR3 is 16 amino acids. The DNA of the CDR3 is TGTGCCAGCAGCTCCGTCTGGGGAGGGGGATTTCTGGAGCAGTACTTC. Protein product: CASSSVWGGGFLEQYF.